The sequence of this T cell receptor beta chain was determined in a study of T cell changes during pregnancy in multiple sclerosis. Here immunoSEQ multiplex PCR was the method, and the copy in TCRdb shows in-frame clones only, minus some. Among tens of thousands of clones listed, more than 90% were seen once. V lost 3 bases and J 5 bases, leaving 5 bases between the germline ends. Germline V gene data show CDR1 as MDHEN and CDR2 as SYDVKM. This CDR3 has 12 amino acids. This specimen was peripheral blood, taken in the second trimester of pregnancy. The chain recombines TRBV28 with TRBJ1-5; D remains unclear. The source is a female donor with multiple sclerosis, enrolled in a pregnancy study. CDR3 region: CASSLEDQPQHF. In nucleotides, the CDR3 is TGTGCCAGCAGTTTGGAGGATCAGCCCCAGCATTTT.